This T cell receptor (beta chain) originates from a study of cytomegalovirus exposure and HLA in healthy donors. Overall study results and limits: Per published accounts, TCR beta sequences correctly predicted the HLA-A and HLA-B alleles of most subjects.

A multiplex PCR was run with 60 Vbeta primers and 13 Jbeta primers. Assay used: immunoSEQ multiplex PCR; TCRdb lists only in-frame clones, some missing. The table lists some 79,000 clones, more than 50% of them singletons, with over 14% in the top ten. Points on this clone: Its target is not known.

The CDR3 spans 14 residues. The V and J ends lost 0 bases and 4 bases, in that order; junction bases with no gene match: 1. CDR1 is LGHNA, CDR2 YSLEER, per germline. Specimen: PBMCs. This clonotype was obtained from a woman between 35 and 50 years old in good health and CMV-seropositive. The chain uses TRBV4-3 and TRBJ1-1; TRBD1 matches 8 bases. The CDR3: CASSQDTGGTEAFF. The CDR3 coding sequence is TGCGCCAGCAGCCAAGATACAGGGGGCACTGAAGCTTTCTTT.